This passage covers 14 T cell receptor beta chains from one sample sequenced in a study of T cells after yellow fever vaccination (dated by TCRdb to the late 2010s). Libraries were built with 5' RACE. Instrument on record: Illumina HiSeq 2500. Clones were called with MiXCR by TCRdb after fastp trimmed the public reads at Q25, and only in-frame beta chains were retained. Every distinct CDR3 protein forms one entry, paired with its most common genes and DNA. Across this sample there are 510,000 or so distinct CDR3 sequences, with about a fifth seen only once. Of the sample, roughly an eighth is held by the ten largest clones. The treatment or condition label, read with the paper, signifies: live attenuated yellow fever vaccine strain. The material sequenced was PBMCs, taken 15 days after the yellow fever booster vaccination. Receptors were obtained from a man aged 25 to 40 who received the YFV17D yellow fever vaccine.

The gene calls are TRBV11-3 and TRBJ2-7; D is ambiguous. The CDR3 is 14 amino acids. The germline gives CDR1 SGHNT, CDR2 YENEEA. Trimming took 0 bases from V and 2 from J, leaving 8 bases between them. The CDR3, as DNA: TGTGCCAGCAGCTTAGATCAAGGAGCCTACGAGCAGTACTTC. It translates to CASSLDQGAYEQYF.

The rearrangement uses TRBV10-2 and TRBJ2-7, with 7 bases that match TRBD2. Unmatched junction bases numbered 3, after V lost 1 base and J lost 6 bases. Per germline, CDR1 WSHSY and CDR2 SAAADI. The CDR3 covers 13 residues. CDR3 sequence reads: CASSELSSGEQYF. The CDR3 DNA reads TGCGCCAGCAGTGAGTTGTCTAGCGGCGAGCAGTACTTC.

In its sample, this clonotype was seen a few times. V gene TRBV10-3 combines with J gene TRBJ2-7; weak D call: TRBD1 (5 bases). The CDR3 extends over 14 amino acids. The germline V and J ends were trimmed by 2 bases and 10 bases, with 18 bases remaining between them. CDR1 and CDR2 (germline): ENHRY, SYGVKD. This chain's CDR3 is CAISEGQSPPRQYF. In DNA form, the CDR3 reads TGTGCCATCAGTGAGGGACAAAGTCCCCCTAGACAGTACTTC.

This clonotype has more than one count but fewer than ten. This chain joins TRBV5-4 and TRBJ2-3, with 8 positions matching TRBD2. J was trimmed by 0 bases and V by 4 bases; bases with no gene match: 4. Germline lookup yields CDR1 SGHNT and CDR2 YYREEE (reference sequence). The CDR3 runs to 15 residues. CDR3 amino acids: CASSMTSASTDTQYF. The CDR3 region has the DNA TGTGCCAGCAGCATGACTAGCGCTAGCACAGATACGCAGTATTTT.

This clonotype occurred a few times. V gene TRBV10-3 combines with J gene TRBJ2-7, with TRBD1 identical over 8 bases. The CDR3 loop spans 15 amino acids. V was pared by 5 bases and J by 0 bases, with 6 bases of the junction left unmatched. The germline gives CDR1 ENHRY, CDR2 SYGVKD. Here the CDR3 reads CAISNKGTGSYEQYF. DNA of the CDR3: TGTGCCATCAGTAATAAAGGGACAGGCTCCTACGAGCAGTACTTC.

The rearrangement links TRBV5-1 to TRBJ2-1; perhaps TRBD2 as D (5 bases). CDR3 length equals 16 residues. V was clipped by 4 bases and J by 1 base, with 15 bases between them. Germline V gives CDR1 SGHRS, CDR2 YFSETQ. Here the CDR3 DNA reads TGCGCCAGCAGCCGCCTCCCAGCGGAGTCCTACAATGAGCAGTTCTTC. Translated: CASSRLPAESYNEQFF.

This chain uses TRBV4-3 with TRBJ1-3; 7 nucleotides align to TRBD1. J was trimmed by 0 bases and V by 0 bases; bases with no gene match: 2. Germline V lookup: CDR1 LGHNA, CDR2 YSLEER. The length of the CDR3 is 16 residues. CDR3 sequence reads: CASSQENRGSGNTIYF. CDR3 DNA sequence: TGCGCCAGCAGCCAAGAAAACAGGGGCTCTGGAAACACCATATATTTT.

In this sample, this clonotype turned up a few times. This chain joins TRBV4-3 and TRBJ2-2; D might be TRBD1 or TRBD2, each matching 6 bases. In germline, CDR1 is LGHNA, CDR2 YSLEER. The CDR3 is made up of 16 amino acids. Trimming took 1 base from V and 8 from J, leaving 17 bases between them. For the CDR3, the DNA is TGCGCCAGCAGCCAAGCGGGGGCTCCCCCTGGGGGGGAGCTGTTTTTT. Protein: CASSQAGAPPGGELFF.

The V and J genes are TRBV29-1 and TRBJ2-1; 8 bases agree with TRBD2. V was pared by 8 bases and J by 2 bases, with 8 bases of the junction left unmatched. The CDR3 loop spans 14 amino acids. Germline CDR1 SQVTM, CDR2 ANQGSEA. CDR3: CSYGRVGAYNEQFF. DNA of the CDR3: TGCAGCTACGGGAGGGTTGGAGCCTACAATGAGCAGTTCTTC.

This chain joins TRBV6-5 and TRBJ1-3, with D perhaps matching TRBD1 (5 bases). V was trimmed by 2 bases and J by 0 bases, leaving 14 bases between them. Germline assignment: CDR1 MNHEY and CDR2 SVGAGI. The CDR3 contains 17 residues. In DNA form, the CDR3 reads TGTGCCAGCAGTTACGGCCCAACACAGGACTCTGGAAACACCATATATTTT. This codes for CASSYGPTQDSGNTIYF.

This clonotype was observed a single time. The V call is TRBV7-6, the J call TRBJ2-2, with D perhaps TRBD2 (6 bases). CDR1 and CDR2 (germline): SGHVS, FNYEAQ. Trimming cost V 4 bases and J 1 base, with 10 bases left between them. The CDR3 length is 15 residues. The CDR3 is CASSWGDGNTGELFF. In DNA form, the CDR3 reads TGTGCCAGCAGCTGGGGGGACGGGAACACCGGGGAGCTGTTTTTT.

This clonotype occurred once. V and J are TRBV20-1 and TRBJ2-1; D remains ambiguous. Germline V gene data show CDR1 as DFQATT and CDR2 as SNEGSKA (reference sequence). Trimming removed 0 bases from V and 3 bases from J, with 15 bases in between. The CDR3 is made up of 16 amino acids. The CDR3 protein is CSARDGRSSLYNEQFF. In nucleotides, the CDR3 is TGCAGTGCTAGAGATGGGCGTAGTTCCCTCTACAATGAGCAGTTCTTC.

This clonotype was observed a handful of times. The CDR3 sequence is CATINDPTSGRYEQYF. CDR3 DNA: TGTGCCACCATAAACGATCCGACTAGCGGGAGGTACGAGCAGTACTTC. This chain connects TRBV6-2 or TRBV6-3 to TRBJ2-7; 13 bases fit TRBD2. After removal of 10 bases from V and 4 bases from J, the junction contained 13 bases not matched to a gene. This CDR3 region has 16 residues. Germline CDR1 and CDR2: MNHEY and SVGEGT.

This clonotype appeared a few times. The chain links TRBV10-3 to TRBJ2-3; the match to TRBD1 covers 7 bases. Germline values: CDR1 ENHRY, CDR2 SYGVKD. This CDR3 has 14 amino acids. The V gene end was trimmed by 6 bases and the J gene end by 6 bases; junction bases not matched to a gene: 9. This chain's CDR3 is CAISPTGKLDTQYF. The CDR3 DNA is TGTGCCATCAGCCCGACAGGGAAGTTGGATACGCAGTATTTT.